This entry concerns a single TCR beta chain. This entry comes from a study of blood T cell repertoires in COVID-19. Study background: Samples representing acute and convalescent COVID-19 were sourced from the United States, Italy and Spain.

J was trimmed by 0 bases and V by 10 bases; bases with no gene match: 3. The CDR3 is 13 amino acids. Germline assignment: CDR1 SNHLY and CDR2 FYNNEI. Ages ranged from roughly 18 to 100 years, with residence in 24 US areas. Clinical histories supplied by participants themselves formed the basis of cohort assignment. Original analysis: The authors estimated nucleated cell counts from reference gene primer amplification. Clones were sequenced by immunoSEQ multiplex PCR, and TCRdb holds only the in-frame ones, with some missing. V and J calls and clone size are given by that table; D and trimming were obtained from the DNA. The sample has about 330,000 clones, 80% to 90% seen once.

The sample comprised PBMCs or T cells enriched from blood (not recorded which). This chain links TRBV2 with TRBJ2-1; 7 positions agree with TRBD2. The TCR comes from a man in his thirties or forties who had recovered from COVID-19. The DNA for the CDR3 is TGTGCCACACTAGCGAGCTCCTACAATGAGCAGTTCTTC. This encodes CATLASSYNEQFF.